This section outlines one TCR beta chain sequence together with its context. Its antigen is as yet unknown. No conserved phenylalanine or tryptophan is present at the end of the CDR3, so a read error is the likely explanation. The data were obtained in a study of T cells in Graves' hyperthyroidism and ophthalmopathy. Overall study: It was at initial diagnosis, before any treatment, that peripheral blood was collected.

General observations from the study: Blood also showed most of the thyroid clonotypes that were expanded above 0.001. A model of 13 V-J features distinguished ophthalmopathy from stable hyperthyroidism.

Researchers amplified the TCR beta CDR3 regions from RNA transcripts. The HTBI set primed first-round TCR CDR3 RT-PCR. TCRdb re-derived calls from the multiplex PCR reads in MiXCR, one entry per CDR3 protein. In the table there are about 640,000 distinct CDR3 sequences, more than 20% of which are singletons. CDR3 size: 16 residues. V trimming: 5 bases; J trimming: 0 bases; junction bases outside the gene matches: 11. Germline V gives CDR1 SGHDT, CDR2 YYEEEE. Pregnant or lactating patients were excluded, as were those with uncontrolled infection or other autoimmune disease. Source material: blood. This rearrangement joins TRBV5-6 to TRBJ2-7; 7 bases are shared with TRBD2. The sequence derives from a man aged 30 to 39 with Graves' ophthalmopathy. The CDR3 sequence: CASSLRDYSASYEQYL. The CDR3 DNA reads TGTGCCAGCAGTCTTAGGGACTACAGTGCCTCCTACGAGCAGTACCTC.